This T cell receptor beta chain appears in the sequencing data of a study of OX40 agonist ivuxolimab in advanced cancers. Looking at the study overall: Three partial responders included one hepatocellular carcinoma patient and two cutaneous melanoma patients. Findings and caveats of the study: Expanded clones belonging to CD8+ T cells outnumbered, on average, those of CD4+. Dosing at 0.1 to 3.0 mg/kg was accompanied by clonal expansion of CD4+ and CD8+ blood T cells by week 6.

CDR3 length equals 11 residues. Trimming removed 3 bases from V and 5 bases from J, with 6 bases in between. The germline gives CDR1 DFQATT, CDR2 SNEGSKA (reference sequence). Produced via immunoSEQ multiplex PCR; TCRdb's table is partial and in-frame only. This table holds about 88,000 clones, 75% to 90% found once. Regarding this clone: Its antigen is not known.

Patients were excluded for autoimmune disease history or systemic immunosuppression. The chain links TRBV20-1 to TRBJ2-3; possible D gene TRBD2, 5 bases. This TCR was sampled from an adult with an advanced solid tumor such as melanoma, head and neck, liver or kidney cancer. The starting material was CD4+ or CD8+ T cells sorted from blood, obtained in a trial of the OX40 agonist ivuxolimab. For the CDR3, the DNA is TGCAGTGCTAGCGGGGTAGATACGCAGTATTTT. This encodes CSASGVDTQYF.